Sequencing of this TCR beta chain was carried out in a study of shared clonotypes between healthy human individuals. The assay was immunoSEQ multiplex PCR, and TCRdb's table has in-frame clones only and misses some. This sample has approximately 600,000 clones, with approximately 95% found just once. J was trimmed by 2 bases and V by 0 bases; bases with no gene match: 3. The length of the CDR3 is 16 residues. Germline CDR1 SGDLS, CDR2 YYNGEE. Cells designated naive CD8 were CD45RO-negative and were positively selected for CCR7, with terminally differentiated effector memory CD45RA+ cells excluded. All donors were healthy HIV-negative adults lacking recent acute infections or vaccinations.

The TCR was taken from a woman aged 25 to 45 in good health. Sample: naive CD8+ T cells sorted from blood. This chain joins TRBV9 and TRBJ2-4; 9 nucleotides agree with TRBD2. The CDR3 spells CASSVVPSGTKNIQYF. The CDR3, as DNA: TGTGCCAGCAGCGTAGTTCCTAGCGGGACCAAAAACATTCAGTACTTC. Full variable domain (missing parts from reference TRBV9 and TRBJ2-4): DSGVTQTPKHLITATGQRVTLRCSPRSGDLSVYWYQQSLDQGLQFLIQYYNGEERAKGNILERFSAQQFPDLHSELNLSSLELGDSALYFCASSVVPSGTKNIQYFGAGTRLSVL.